The 5 T cell receptor beta chains reported below all come from one sample, sequenced in a study of CD8+CD57+ T cells in acquired aplastic anemia (dated by TCRdb to 2017 to 2018). Patients chosen for sequencing had shown expansion of CD8+CD57+ cells by flow cytometry. Sequencing took place on an Illumina HiSeq 2000. Genomic DNA served as template for TCR beta VDJ combination and CDR3 sequence profiling. In TCRdb, the public reads were trimmed at Q25 with fastp and aligned with MiXCR, with productive beta chains retained. CDR3 protein duplicates are merged, each entry listing the most common genes and DNA. The sample contains hundreds of thousands of distinct CDR3 sequences, about half of them found a single time. The top ten constitute around 20% of the sample. The sample comprised sorted CD4+, CD8+, or CD8+CD57+ T cells (not recorded which) from PBMCs. These receptor sequences come from a human donor with aplastic anemia.

A word on this clonotype: A much larger clone differs by one base, so this may be a read error. The genes are TRBV7-2 and TRBJ2-4; D is unresolved. The ends were cut back, 2 bases at V and 5 bases at J, with 19 bases in the middle. Germline V CDR1 and CDR2: SGHTA, FQGNSA. This CDR3 comprises 17 residues. The chain's CDR3 is CASSLPTEAKSENIQYF. In DNA, the CDR3 is TGTGCCAGCAGCTTACCTACAGAGGCCAAAAGTGAAAACATTCAGTACTTC.

The rearrangement joins TRBV5-1 to TRBJ1-1, with 8 bases aligning to TRBD1. V was pared by 8 bases and J by 0 bases, with 18 bases of the junction left unmatched. From germline, CDR1 is SGHRS and CDR2 YFSETQ. This CDR3 is 18 amino acids long. CDR3 coding DNA: TGCGCCAGAATCACCGTCGGACAGGGTATTTACATGAACACTGAAGCTTTCTTT. It specifies CARITVGQGIYMNTEAFF.

This clonotype has just one count. The V and J genes are TRBV7-8 and TRBJ1-3; D perhaps matches TRBD1 (5 bases). Germline V gives CDR1 SGHVS, CDR2 FQNEAQ. The CDR3 is made up of 16 amino acids. Trimming shortened V by 4 bases and J by 2 bases, and 15 bases separated the two germline ends. CDR3 DNA sequence: TGTGCCAGCAGCTCGGTTGCGGGGACGGCTGGAAACACCATATATTTT. Translating gives CASSSVAGTAGNTIYF.

This clonotype was seen many times. The V gene is TRBV2, the J gene TRBJ2-1; D remains unclear. The germline CDR1 and CDR2 sequences are SNHLY and FYNNEI. Trimming removed 7 bases at V and 8 bases at J, with 12 bases between. CDR3 length equals 12 residues. CDR3 nucleotide sequence: TGTGCCAGCAATAAACATCGTGATGAGCAGTTCTTC. This codes for CASNKHRDEQFF.

This clonotype was seen ten or more times. The chain joins TRBV6-1 to TRBJ1-3; D perhaps matches TRBD1 (6 bases). Germline CDR1 reads MNHNS; CDR2 reads SASEGT. V was clipped by 1 base and J by 5 bases, with 12 bases between them. This CDR3 is built from 15 residues. Written as DNA, the CDR3 is TGTGCCAGCAGTGAAGACAGGGACACCCGAAACACCATATATTTT. This translates into CASSEDRDTRNTIYF.